These T cell receptor beta chains were read from a single sample in a study of control samples from healthy donors and cancer patients. Clones were read by immunoSEQ multiplex PCR, and TCRdb kept only the in-frame ones, dropping some. The sample records 150,000 or so clones, approximately 93% being singletons. Sequencing input: blood. These receptors were taken from a young man in good health. Both conserved end residues are part of each CDR3. D genes are given only for firm matches. Rows may omit the clone size; those that give it use once, few, many or a size class.

d_call	j_call	v_call	clone_size	cdr3_nt	cdr3_aa
.	TRBJ1-6	TRBV5-8	.	TGTGCCAGCAGCTCCCCGGGACCGCGGGATTCACCCCTCCACTTT	CASSSPGPRDSPLHF
TRBD2	TRBJ2-1	TRBV19	few	TGTGCCACTGAAGCGGGGAATGAGCAGTTCTTC	CATEAGNEQFF
.	TRBJ2-1	TRBV6-5	.	TGTGCCAGCAGTTCCGGGGCGAGCTCCTACAATGAGCAGTTCTTC	CASSSGASSYNEQFF
TRBD1	TRBJ1-6	TRBV3-1/TRBV3-2	.	TGTGCCAGCAGCCTCACGAGACAGGGGGATAATTCACCCCTCCACTTT	CASSLTRQGDNSPLHF
TRBD1	TRBJ1-1	TRBV7-9	.	TGTGCCAGCAGCGTCTCGGGACAGCGGGACCCGAACACTGAAGCTTTCTTT	CASSVSGQRDPNTEAFF
.	TRBJ2-7	TRBV27	.	TGTGCCAGCAGTCCAGGCAGGGGATACGAGCAGTACTTC	CASSPGRGYEQYF
.	TRBJ1-4	TRBV4-2	.	TGTGCCAGCAGCCAAGTGGCGGGGGGCACGGATGAAAAACTGTTTTTT	CASSQVAGGTDEKLFF
.	TRBJ1-4	TRBV6-6	few	TGTGCCAGCAACTTCAGGGGATCAACTAATGAAAAACTGTTTTTT	CASNFRGSTNEKLFF
TRBD1	TRBJ1-5	TRBV19	.	TGTGCCAGTACTGACAGGGCGGAATTAAATCAGCCCCAGCATTTT	CASTDRAELNQPQHF
.	TRBJ1-1	TRBV30	.	TGTGCCTGGCAGACTCAGCAGAACACTGAAGCTTTCTTT	CAWQTQQNTEAFF
TRBD1	TRBJ1-3	TRBV6-5	.	TGTGCCAGCAAGACAGGGCATTCTGGAAACACCATATATTTT	CASKTGHSGNTIYF
TRBD2	TRBJ2-1	TRBV30	.	TGTGCCTGGGGCGGGCTAGCGGGATTCGATGAGCAGTTCTTC	CAWGGLAGFDEQFF
.	TRBJ1-5	TRBV5-1	.	TGCGCCAGCAGCTCGACAGTCAATCAGCCCCAGCATTTT	CASSSTVNQPQHF
.	TRBJ2-1	TRBV9	.	TGTGCCAGCACTCATATCGACGGGGCGTCCTACAATGAGCAGTTCTTC	CASTHIDGASYNEQFF
.	TRBJ2-1	TRBV29-1	.	TGCAGCGTTGAGACCCCTCATAGGATCCGCAATGAGCAGTTCTTC	CSVETPHRIRNEQFF
TRBD2	TRBJ2-7	TRBV7-2	once	TGTGCCAGCAGCTTAGGTGTCGGACTAGCGGGGGCTCCCTACGAGCAGTACTTC	CASSLGVGLAGAPYEQYF
TRBD1	TRBJ1-2	TRBV15	once	TGTGCCACCAGCAGAGCCGGGACAGACCTTTGGGGCTACACCTTC	CATSRAGTDLWGYTF
TRBD1	TRBJ1-5	TRBV4-2	few	TGTGCCAGCAGCCAACAGGGGACAGGTAGCAATCAGCCCCAGCATTTT	CASSQQGTGSNQPQHF
TRBD2	TRBJ2-1	TRBV15	.	TGTGCCACCAGCAGAGGAGCGGGATACAATGAGCAGTTCTTC	CATSRGAGYNEQFF
.	TRBJ1-2	TRBV9	.	TGTGCCAGCGTGGGAGTTCCCTATGGCTACACCTTC	CASVGVPYGYTF
TRBD2	TRBJ2-6	TRBV6-2/TRBV6-3	.	TGTGCCAGCAGCCTAGCGGGGGGTTTCGGGGCCAACGTCCTGACTTTC	CASSLAGGFGANVLTF
.	TRBJ2-2	TRBV3-1/TRBV3-2	.	TGTGCCAGCAGCCAAGACCACAGGGAGAACACCGGGGAGCTGTTTTTT	CASSQDHRENTGELFF
.	TRBJ2-5	TRBV10-2	.	TGCGCCAGAAATGGGACCCAGTACTTC	CARNGTQYF
.	TRBJ2-2	TRBV10-1	.	TGCGCCAGCAGCTTTAGGCCGAACACCGGGGAGCTGTTTTTT	CASSFRPNTGELFF
.	TRBJ2-7	TRBV18	.	TGTGCCAGCTCACCAGTCGGGACCGCTCCCTACGAGCAGTACTTC	CASSPVGTAPYEQYF
TRBD1	TRBJ2-7	TRBV29-1	.	TGCAGCGTGGGACAGCCCTACGAGCAGTACTTC	CSVGQPYEQYF
TRBD1	TRBJ1-5	TRBV28	.	TGTGCCAGCAGTTCCACCCGACAGGGGATCGGACAGCCCCAGCATTTT	CASSSTRQGIGQPQHF
TRBD2	TRBJ2-3	TRBV7-3	.	TGTGCCAGCAGCTTAATGTACGGGGGCTGGAGACTAGCGGGAGTAGGAAACAGCACAGATACGCAGTATTTT	CASSLMYGGWRLAGVGNSTDTQYF
.	TRBJ2-1	TRBV5-4	.	TGTGCCAGCAGCTTGGCTGAGGGAGCCTCCTACAATGAGCAGTTCTTC	CASSLAEGASYNEQFF
.	TRBJ1-5	TRBV5-8	.	TGTGCCAGCATTCCTCTGGGCCGGGGCAATCAGCCCCAGCATTTT	CASIPLGRGNQPQHF
.	TRBJ2-3	TRBV11-2	.	TGTGCCAGCAGCTTCGCTACCACAGATACGCAGTATTTT	CASSFATTDTQYF